This entry features one T cell receptor (beta chain) sequence. The sample originates from a study of blood T cell repertoires in COVID-19. The overall study: Researchers got acute and convalescent COVID-19 samples from the United States, Italy and Spain. Sample material is recorded as cDNA or gDNA derived from T cells, B-cell-depleted T cells, or PBMCs.

In the source study's methods: The assay estimated nucleated cells by amplifying reference gene primers. Sequencing was performed with immunoSEQ multiplex PCR; in TCRdb, only in-frame clones are kept and a portion is missing. That table gives V, J and clone size, and the DNA gave D and trimming. The data hold 200,000 to 250,000 clones, with roughly 80% observed a single time. This CDR3 is built from 15 residues. Germline V gene sequence: CDR1 LGHDT, CDR2 YNNKEL (reference sequence). Deletions cut 4 bases from V and 1 base from J, with 11 bases between. This rearrangement joins TRBV3-1 (or the pseudogene TRBV3-2) to TRBJ1-3, with a weak D call TRBD1 (6 bases). Specimen: peripheral blood. This sequence was found in a woman of 80 years or more with acute or convalescent COVID-19. DNA of the CDR3: TGTGCCAGCAGCCCACAACAGGGTTCTGGAAACACCATATATTTT. Translated: CASSPQQGSGNTIYF.